This TCR beta chain was sequenced in a study of PD-L1 blockade in urothelial cancer. Trimming shortened V by 4 bases and J by 5 bases, and 15 bases separated the two germline ends. The germline V gene has CDR1 SEHNR and CDR2 FQNEAQ (reference sequence). This CDR3 is 14 amino acids long. Time point specified: pretreatment peripheral blood. Clones were read by immunoSEQ multiplex PCR, and TCRdb kept only the in-frame ones, dropping some. The sample contains tens of thousands of clones, around four fifths of which appear only once. Sequencing used PBMCs, obtained around atezolizumab (anti-PD-L1) treatment. The V gene is TRBV7-9, the J gene TRBJ2-7, with a tentative D call TRBD2 (5 bases). The TCR was taken from a man aged 65 to 85 with urothelial cancer. CDR3: CASSSQSGRDEQYF. The CDR3 DNA sequence: TGTGCCAGCAGCTCGCAGAGCGGTCGGGACGAGCAGTACTTC.